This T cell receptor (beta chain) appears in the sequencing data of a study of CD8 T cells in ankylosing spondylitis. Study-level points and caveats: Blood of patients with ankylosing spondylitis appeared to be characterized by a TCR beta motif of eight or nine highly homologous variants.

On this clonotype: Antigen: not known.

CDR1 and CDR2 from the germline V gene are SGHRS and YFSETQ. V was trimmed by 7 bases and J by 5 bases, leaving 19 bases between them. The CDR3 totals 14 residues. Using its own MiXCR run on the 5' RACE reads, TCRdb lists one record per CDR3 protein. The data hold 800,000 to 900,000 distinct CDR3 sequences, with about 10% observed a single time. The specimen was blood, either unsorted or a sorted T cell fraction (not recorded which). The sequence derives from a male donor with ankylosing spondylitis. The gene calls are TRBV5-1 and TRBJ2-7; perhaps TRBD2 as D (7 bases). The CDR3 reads CASGNGGLGNEQYF. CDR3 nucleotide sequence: TGCGCCAGCGGGAACGGGGGGCTGGGAAACGAGCAGTACTTC.